This TCR beta chain was recorded in a study of blood T cells in healthy people across ages. Germline CDR1 reads SEHNR; CDR2 reads FQNEAQ (reference sequence). V was pared by 7 bases and J by 2 bases, with 14 bases between. The CDR3 is 14 residues long. The second PCR ran 7 to 11 cycles with a sample-barcoded 5' primer and J-beta primers. TCRdb ran MiXCR on the 5' RACE reads and lists one entry per CDR3 protein. Among approximately 1.5 million distinct CDR3 sequences listed, roughly 32% were seen once. The donors, aged about 6 to 95, were healthy Caucasians from Russia. Isolation yielded PBMCs, at least 6 million per sample, in every case. This clonotype has only one observation. Its antigen is undetermined. General study results and limits: Fewer expanded clones and more diversity marked long-lived versus aged donors. Diversity of TCR beta per million T cells declined in a roughly linear way with age.

Sequences were obtained from blood. The J gene is TRBJ1-1, the V gene TRBV7-9; no reliable D call. The origin of this receptor is a woman aged 25-40 years in good health. The CDR3 protein is CASNLRNSNTEAFF. The CDR3 region has the DNA TGTGCCAGCAACCTGAGGAACTCCAACACTGAAGCTTTCTTT.